These T cell receptor beta chains were read from a single sample in a study of post-analysis software for immune sequencing data. TCRdb processed the PCR reads anew with MiXCR; each CDR3 protein has one entry. This sample carries 700,000 to 900,000 distinct CDR3 sequences, about 45% of them seen once, and the ten largest clones take roughly 4.9%. Material for sequencing was blood. The receptors derive from a girl aged 10 to 17 with multiple sclerosis. Both conserved end residues are part of each CDR3. A D gene is named only where the DNA matches it firmly. Size values are once, few and many counts, or a class for expanded clones, and some rows have none.

14	TRBV20-1	TRBD1	NA	TRBJ1-1	CSARVADRGGEAFF	TGCAGTGCTAGAGTCGCCGACAGGGGAGGTGAAGCTTTCTTT
15	TRBV28	NA	NA	TRBJ1-4	CASSSPGGLGEKLFF	TGTGCCAGCAGTTCCCCCGGGGGATTAGGCGAAAAACTGTTTTTT
18	TRBV5-5	TRBD2	NA	TRBJ2-4	CASRPPLAGGRGKNIQYF	TGTGCCAGCAGGCCTCCCCTAGCGGGGGGGCGAGGCAAAAACATTCAGTACTTC
16	TRBV20-1	NA	many	TRBJ2-7	CSASPLDSPISYEQYF	TGCAGTGCTAGTCCTCTCGACAGCCCCATCTCCTACGAGCAGTACTTC
12	TRBV7-9	NA	few	TRBJ2-5	CASSLDHGKQYF	TGTGCCAGCAGCTTAGATCACGGGAAGCAGTACTTC
14	TRBV10-3	TRBD1	NA	TRBJ2-7	CAISRDRGSYEQYF	TGTGCCATCAGCCGGGACAGAGGATCTTACGAGCAGTACTTC
12	TRBV20-1	NA	NA	TRBJ2-3	CSANLRTDTQYF	TGCAGTGCTAATCTTCGCACAGATACGCAGTATTTT
15	TRBV10-3	TRBD2	few	TRBJ2-1	CAISEGLAGVWEQFF	TGTGCCATCAGTGAGGGACTAGCGGGAGTTTGGGAGCAGTTCTTC
14	TRBV6-5	NA	NA	TRBJ1-2	CDSSYSRQDYGYTF	TGTGACAGCAGTTACTCGAGGCAGGACTATGGCTACACCTTC
13	TRBV6-6	NA	NA	TRBJ2-1	CASTLPSYNEQFF	TGTGCCAGCACCCTACCATCCTACAATGAGCAGTTCTTC
13	TRBV10-3	TRBD2	NA	TRBJ2-1	CAITRESSGEQFF	TGTGCCATCACCCGGGAGTCTAGCGGTGAGCAGTTCTTC
16	TRBV20-1	NA	NA	TRBJ2-3	CSASAGWQGGTDTQYF	TGCAGTGCTAGCGCGGGTTGGCAGGGTGGCACAGATACGCAGTATTTT
13	TRBV14	NA	NA	TRBJ2-7	CASSPIIGYEQYF	TGTGCCAGCAGCCCCATCATAGGGTACGAGCAGTACTTC
14	TRBV5-1	TRBD1	few	TRBJ2-7	CASSGDRAPYEQYF	TGCGCCAGCAGCGGGGACAGGGCCCCCTACGAGCAGTACTTC
16	TRBV7-3	NA	few	TRBJ2-6	CASSLKQSYGANVLTF	TGTGCCAGCAGCTTAAAACAATCCTATGGGGCCAACGTCCTGACTTTC
14	TRBV14	TRBD1	NA	TRBJ1-5	CARGTGESNQPQHF	TGTGCCAGGGGGACAGGGGAGAGCAATCAGCCCCAGCATTTT
14	TRBV12-3/TRBV12-4	TRBD1	NA	TRBJ2-6	CASSFMTGGYVLTF	TGTGCCAGCAGTTTTATGACAGGGGGTTACGTCCTGACTTTC
15	TRBV7-9	NA	NA	TRBJ2-1	CASSLDNRHVGEQFF	TGTGCCAGCAGCTTAGATAACAGGCATGTGGGTGAGCAGTTCTTC
15	TRBV14	NA	NA	TRBJ1-6	CASSQDLGQYSPLHF	TGTGCCAGCAGCCAAGACCTAGGACAGTATTCACCCCTCCACTTT
16	TRBV7-6	TRBD1	NA	TRBJ2-7	CASSPLSGQGLNEQYF	TGTGCCAGCAGCCCCCTCTCGGGACAGGGACTCAACGAGCAGTACTTC
15	TRBV28	NA	few	TRBJ1-2	CASIGYSPTNYGYTF	TGTGCCAGCATTGGGTACAGCCCCACTAACTATGGCTACACCTTC
14	TRBV5-1	TRBD2	NA	TRBJ2-1	CASSVGLSPNEQFF	TGCGCCAGCAGCGTGGGACTATCGCCCAATGAGCAGTTCTTC
15	TRBV29-1	NA	NA	TRBJ2-1	CSVEEGGVSYNEQFF	TGCAGCGTTGAAGAGGGCGGGGTTTCCTACAATGAGCAGTTCTTC
15	TRBV28	NA	NA	TRBJ1-2	CASSSPAKGGSGYTF	TGTGCCAGCAGTTCACCCGCCAAGGGAGGCTCTGGCTACACCTTC
13	TRBV7-7	NA	few	TRBJ2-1	CASSPSRDNEQFF	TGTGCTAGCAGCCCTTCCCGGGACAATGAGCAGTTCTTC
14	TRBV6-5	NA	NA	TRBJ1-1	CASSDDTLNTEAFF	TGTGCCAGCAGTGACGACACACTGAACACTGAAGCTTTCTTT
13	TRBV7-3	TRBD1	NA	TRBJ2-5	CASSHGQGYERYF	TGTGCCAGCAGCCATGGACAGGGCTACGAGCGGTACTTC
12	TRBV18	NA	NA	TRBJ2-5	CASSPNQEAQYF	TGTGCCAGCTCACCGAACCAAGAGGCCCAGTACTTC
15	TRBV11-1	TRBD1	NA	TRBJ2-1	CASSLWDRGNNEQFF	TGTGCCAGCAGCTTGTGGGACAGGGGGAACAATGAGCAGTTCTTC
13	TRBV6-6	NA	few	TRBJ2-7	CASRTQGSYEQYF	TGTGCCAGCAGAACACAGGGTTCGTACGAGCAGTACTTC
14	TRBV7-4	NA	NA	TRBJ2-4	CATEGLGAKNIQYF	TGTGCCACCGAGGGTCTAGGGGCCAAAAACATTCAGTACTTC
14	TRBV5-1	NA	few	TRBJ1-1	CASSLAARNTEAFF	TGCGCCAGCAGCTTGGCCGCACGGAACACTGAAGCTTTCTTT
17	TRBV24-1	TRBD2	NA	TRBJ2-5	CATSDSGLAGFQETQYF	TGTGCCACCAGTGACTCGGGACTAGCGGGATTCCAAGAGACCCAGTACTTC
12	TRBV29-1	TRBD1	few	TRBJ2-7	CSGLTGDYEQYF	TGCAGCGGCCTGACAGGGGACTACGAGCAGTACTTC
12	TRBV20-1	NA	NA	TRBJ1-1	CSAKRVDTEAFF	TGCAGTGCTAAGAGGGTCGACACTGAAGCTTTCTTT
12	TRBV29-1	NA	NA	TRBJ1-1	CSVPGSHTEAFF	TGCAGCGTGCCGGGGTCGCACACTGAAGCTTTCTTT
15	TRBV29-1	NA	NA	TRBJ1-1	CSVEVSAEAMTEAFF	TGCAGCGTTGAAGTCTCGGCCGAGGCCATGACTGAAGCTTTCTTT
14	TRBV15	NA	NA	TRBJ2-4	CATSRSSGENIQYF	TGTGCCACCAGCCGGAGTTCAGGGGAAAACATTCAGTACTTC